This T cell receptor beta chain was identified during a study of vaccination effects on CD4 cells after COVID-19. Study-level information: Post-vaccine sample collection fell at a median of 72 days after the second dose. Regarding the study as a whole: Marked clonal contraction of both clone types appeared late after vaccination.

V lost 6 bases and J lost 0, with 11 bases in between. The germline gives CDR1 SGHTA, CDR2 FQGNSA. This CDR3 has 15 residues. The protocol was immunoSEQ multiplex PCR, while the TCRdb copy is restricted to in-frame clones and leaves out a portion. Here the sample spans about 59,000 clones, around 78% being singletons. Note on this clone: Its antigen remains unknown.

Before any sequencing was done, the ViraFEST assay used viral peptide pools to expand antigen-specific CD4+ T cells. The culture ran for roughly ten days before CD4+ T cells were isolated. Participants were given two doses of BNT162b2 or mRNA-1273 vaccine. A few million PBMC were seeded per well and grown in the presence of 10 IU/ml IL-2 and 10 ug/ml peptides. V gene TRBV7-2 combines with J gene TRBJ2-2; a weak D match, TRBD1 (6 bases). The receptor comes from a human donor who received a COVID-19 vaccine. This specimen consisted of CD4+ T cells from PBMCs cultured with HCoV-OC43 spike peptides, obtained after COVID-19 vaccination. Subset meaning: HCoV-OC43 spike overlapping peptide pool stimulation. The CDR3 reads CASSPGQTNTGELFF. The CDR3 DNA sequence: TGTGCCAGCAGTCCGGGACAAACGAACACCGGGGAGCTGTTTTTT.